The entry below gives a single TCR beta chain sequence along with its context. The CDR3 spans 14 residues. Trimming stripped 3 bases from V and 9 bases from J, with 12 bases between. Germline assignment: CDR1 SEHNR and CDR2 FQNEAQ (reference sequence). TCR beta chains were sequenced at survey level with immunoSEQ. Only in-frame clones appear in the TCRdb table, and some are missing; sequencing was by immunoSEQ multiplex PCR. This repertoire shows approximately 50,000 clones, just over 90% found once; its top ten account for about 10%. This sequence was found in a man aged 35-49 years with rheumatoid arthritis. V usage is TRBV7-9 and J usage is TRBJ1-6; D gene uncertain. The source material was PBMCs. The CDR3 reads CASSLDREISPLHF. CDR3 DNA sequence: TGTGCCAGCAGCTTGGATAGGGAGATTTCACCCCTCCACTTT.